The 20 T cell receptor beta chains in this list originate from one sample, sequenced in a study of regulatory T cells in long-lasting Graves disease (dated by TCRdb to the early 2020s). Interpreted using the paper, the time point label stands for: persistent/refractory GD, antithyroid drugs over 5 years with positive TRAb. For both TCR sequencing and RNA sequencing, RNA was extracted from PBMCs using TRIzol. Library prep was done by multiplex PCR. Sequencing was carried out with an Illumina HiSeq 4000. iRepertoire HTBI primers and Arm-PCR amplification of CDR3 regions were used to construct TCR beta libraries. Through fastp at Q25 and MiXCR, TCRdb rebuilt clones from the public reads, retaining in-frame beta chains. Entries that share a CDR3 protein sequence are merged under the most common genes and DNA. A total of 300,000 to 500,000 distinct CDR3 sequences appear in this sample, under 25% of them only once. Of the sample, roughly 20% is held by the ten largest clones.

The sequences come from peripheral blood mononuclear cells (PBMCs), collected when the disease was refractory, from a patient treated with antithyroid drugs. All receptors derive from a female donor with Graves disease.

The sample holds a few counts of this clonotype. The rearrangement joins TRBV5-4 to TRBJ1-4; 8 bases map to TRBD1. The CDR3 runs to 15 residues. Germline assignment: CDR1 SGHNT and CDR2 YYREEE (reference sequence). Trimming removed 4 bases from V and 5 bases from J; junction bases left unmatched: 7. CDR3 DNA sequence: TGTGCCAGCAGCATGGGCAACAGGGGGAATGAAAAACTGTTTTTT. Amino acids: CASSMGNRGNEKLFF.

This clonotype has a count of ten or more. This chain uses TRBV28 with TRBJ2-2; 7 bases match TRBD1. The germline V gene has CDR1 MDHEN and CDR2 SYDVKM. The ends lost 5 bases at V and 3 bases at J; junction bases unmatched: 6. The CDR3 has 15 amino acids. The CDR3 DNA reads as TGTGCCAGCAGTCTACGACAGGGATACACCGGGGAGCTGTTTTTT. Translating it yields CASSLRQGYTGELFF.

This clonotype was seen a handful of times. CDR3 sequence: CASSLEGTGGSPLHF. The DNA for the CDR3 is TGTGCCAGCAGCTTAGAGGGGACAGGTGGTTCACCCCTCCACTTT. The V and J genes are TRBV7-2 and TRBJ1-6; TRBD1 matches 8 bases. CDR3 length equals 15 residues. In germline, CDR1 is SGHTA, CDR2 FQGNSA. After removal of 1 base from V and 9 bases from J, the junction contained 5 bases not matched to a gene. Combining the CDR3 with reference TRBV7-2 and TRBJ1-6 gives the whole variable domain GAGVSQSPSNKVTEKGKDVELRCDPISGHTALYWYRQSLGQGLEFLIYFQGNSAPDKSGLPSDRFSAERTGGSVSTLTIQRTQQEDSAVYLCASSLEGTGGSPLHFGNGTRLTVT.

This clonotype was counted a few times. The rearrangement links TRBV11-2 to TRBJ2-7; TRBD2 matches 12 bases. The V and J ends lost 5 bases and 6 bases, in that order; junction bases with no gene match: 14. The CDR3 runs 17 residues. Looked up from germline, CDR1 is SGHAT and CDR2 is FQNNGV. The CDR3 bases are TGTGCCAGCAGCGATCCAACAACTAGCGGGAGGTACGGCGAGCAGTACTTC. It codes for CASSDPTTSGRYGEQYF.

This clonotype was detected only a few times. The CDR3 DNA follows: TGTGCCAGCAGTTTAGTGGGCAAGTCCAATCAGCCCCAGCATTTT. It is translated as CASSLVGKSNQPQHF. The chain recombines TRBV28 with TRBJ1-5; D gene unclear. Germline V CDR1 and CDR2: MDHEN, SYDVKM. Trimming shortened V by 2 bases and J by 3 bases, and 11 bases separated the two germline ends. This CDR3 contains 15 residues.

This clonotype showed up many times. CDR3 loop: CASSPGGPYGYTF. CDR3 DNA: TGTGCCAGCAGTCCCGGGGGGCCCTATGGCTACACCTTC. The V gene is TRBV12-3 or TRBV12-4, the J gene TRBJ1-2, with a tentative D call TRBD1 (6 bases). CDR3 length: 13 amino acids. Trimming cost V 5 bases and J 4 bases, with 11 bases left between them.

This clonotype showed up just a few times. This chain uses TRBV3-1 with TRBJ2-7; tentatively, D is TRBD1 (5 bases). This CDR3 has 15 amino acids. From germline, CDR1 is LGHDT and CDR2 YNNKEL (reference sequence). V was pared by 5 bases and J by 6 bases, with 20 bases between. The CDR3 nucleotides read TGTGCCAGCAGCGAAAGCAGGCAGGGCCAGCGCGAGCAGTACTTC. It yields the protein CASSESRQGQREQYF.

This clonotype was recorded a few times. The chain combines TRBV7-9 with TRBJ2-7; 11 bases map to TRBD2. After removal of 5 bases from V and 5 bases from J, the junction contained 5 bases not matched to a gene. Germline V CDR1 and CDR2: SEHNR, FQNEAQ (reference sequence). CDR3 length: 14 residues. The CDR3 sequence: CASSRTSGSDEQYF. The CDR3 DNA follows: TGTGCCAGCAGCAGAACTAGCGGGAGTGACGAGCAGTACTTC.

This clonotype was recorded many times. The chain has TRBV12-3 or TRBV12-4 and TRBJ1-2; TRBD1 agrees at 9 bases. Germline trimming cut 1 base from V and 4 bases from J; bases unmatched to any gene: 10. This CDR3 contains 17 residues. CDR3 in amino acids: CASSLEGRDRAGYGYTF. Here the CDR3 DNA reads TGTGCCAGCAGTTTAGAGGGAAGGGACAGGGCAGGCTATGGCTACACCTTC.

Only a few counts were recorded for this clonotype. The chain is built from TRBV20-1 and TRBJ1-2; D uncertain. CDR1 and CDR2 from the germline V gene are DFQATT and SNEGSKA (reference sequence). CDR3 length: 12 amino acids. Trimming cost V 1 base and J 4 bases, with 7 bases left between them. The CDR3 DNA reads TGCAGTGCTAGAGTAGCGGGCTATGGCTACACCTTC. Translation gives CSARVAGYGYTF.

The CDR3 nucleotides are TGTGCCACCAGTGATTTGCCGGACAGTGTCGGACTAGCGGGTTCCTACGAGCAGTACTTC. Translating it yields CATSDLPDSVGLAGSYEQYF. The rearrangement links TRBV24-1 to TRBJ2-7; 11 nucleotides align to TRBD2. CDR3 length equals 20 residues. The junction had 13 bases not matched to a gene; V was cut back by 0 bases and J by 1 base. The germline V gene has CDR1 KGHDR and CDR2 SFDVKD.

This clonotype was counted ten times or more. The V gene is TRBV7-2, the J gene TRBJ1-3; the D is unclear. Deletions cut 3 bases from V and 4 bases from J, with 19 bases between. CDR3 size: 17 residues. Germline CDR1 is SGHTA and CDR2 is FQGNSA. The CDR3: CASSFSIDQALGNTIYF. The CDR3 DNA follows: TGTGCCAGCAGCTTTTCCATAGACCAGGCCCTCGGAAACACCATATATTTT.

This clonotype was counted at least ten times. V is TRBV27 and J is TRBJ2-5; D is perhaps TRBD1 (5 bases). This CDR3 is 13 amino acids long. Germline loops: CDR1 MNHEY, CDR2 SMNVEV (reference sequence). V lost 6 bases, J lost 7 bases, and 15 bases lay in between. The CDR3 region is CASSQGFSATQYF. The CDR3 DNA sequence: TGTGCCAGCAGCCAGGGCTTTTCGGCGACCCAGTACTTC.

This clonotype has more than one count but fewer than ten. This rearrangement joins TRBV30 to TRBJ1-3; D may be TRBD1 (5 bases). The length of the CDR3 is 16 residues. V shed 0 bases and J shed 2 bases, with 14 bases lying between them. Germline CDR1 is GTSNPN and CDR2 is SVGIG (reference sequence). CDR3 sequence: CAWSVLWAGTGNTIYF. CDR3 in DNA: TGTGCCTGGAGTGTACTCTGGGCAGGGACTGGAAACACCATATATTTT.

This clonotype occurred a few times. V and J are TRBV24-1 and TRBJ2-2, with unresolved D. The germline CDR1 and CDR2 sequences are KGHDR and SFDVKD. The CDR3 runs to 14 residues. V gave up 3 bases and J gave up 5 bases, with 9 bases separating them. Written as DNA, the CDR3 is TGTGCCACCAGTGATCCCCTTGGTACCGGGGAGCTGTTTTTT. Its translation is CATSDPLGTGELFF.

This rearrangement joins TRBV10-2 to TRBJ2-3; 7 positions match TRBD2. The V gene's germline CDR1 is WSHSY and CDR2 SAAADI. V trimming: 8 bases; J trimming: 2 bases; junction bases outside the gene matches: 7. CDR3 length: 14 amino acids. The CDR3 region has the DNA TGCGCCAGCTCTGTACTAGCGAACACAGATACGCAGTATTTT. It yields the protein CASSVLANTDTQYF.

The chain is built from TRBV5-5 and TRBJ2-7; the D is unclear. The V and J ends lost 1 base and 0 bases respectively, with 8 bases between them. The length of the CDR3 is 14 residues. CDR1 is SGHKS and CDR2 is YYEKEE in the germline V gene (reference sequence). The CDR3 protein is CASSLLDSSYEQYF. Written as DNA, the CDR3 is TGTGCCAGCAGCTTGTTAGACTCCTCCTACGAGCAGTACTTC.

A few counts support this clonotype. Without the conserved terminal phenylalanine or tryptophan, this CDR3 likely stems from a read error. The rearrangement links TRBV6-9 to TRBJ1-5, with 10 positions matching TRBD1. The V and J ends lost 3 bases and 6 bases, in that order; junction bases with no gene match: 8. Germline V CDR1 and CDR2: MNHGY, SVAAGI. The CDR3 loop spans 16 amino acids. The CDR3 coding sequence is TGTGCCAGCAGTTACTCAGACAGGGGGCTAGGTCAGCCCCAGCATTCT. It is translated as CASSYSDRGLGQPQHS.

The chain couples TRBV6-2 or TRBV6-3 to TRBJ1-2, with D tentatively TRBD1 (6 bases). This CDR3 is built from 14 residues. Trimming pared 7 bases from V and 4 bases from J, leaving 16 bases between. Germline V gene lookup returns CDR1 MNHEY and CDR2 SVGEGT. The CDR3 is CASTTGGLGYGYTF. In nucleotides, the CDR3 is TGTGCCAGCACCACGGGGGGGCTGGGCTATGGCTACACCTTC.

The chain couples TRBV12-3 or TRBV12-4 to TRBJ2-2, with 7 bases fitting TRBD1. Unmatched junction bases numbered 7, after V lost 3 bases and J lost 6 bases. The CDR3 spans 15 residues. The CDR3: CASSFRQGSAGELFF. CDR3 DNA: TGTGCCAGCAGTTTTAGACAGGGAAGCGCCGGGGAGCTGTTTTTT.